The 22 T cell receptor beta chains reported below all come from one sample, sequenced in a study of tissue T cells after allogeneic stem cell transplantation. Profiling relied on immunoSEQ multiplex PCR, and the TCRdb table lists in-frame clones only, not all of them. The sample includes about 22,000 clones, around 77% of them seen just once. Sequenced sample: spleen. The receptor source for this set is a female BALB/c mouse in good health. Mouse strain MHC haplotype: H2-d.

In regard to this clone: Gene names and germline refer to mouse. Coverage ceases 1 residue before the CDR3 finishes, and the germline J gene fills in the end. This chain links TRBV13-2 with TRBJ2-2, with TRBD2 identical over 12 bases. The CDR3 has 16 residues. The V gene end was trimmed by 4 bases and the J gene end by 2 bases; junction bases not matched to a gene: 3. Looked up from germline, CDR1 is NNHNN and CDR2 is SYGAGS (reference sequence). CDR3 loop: CASGRLGGLNTGQLYF. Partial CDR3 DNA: TGTGCCAGCGGTCGACTGGGGGGGCTCAACACCGGGCAGCTCTAC.

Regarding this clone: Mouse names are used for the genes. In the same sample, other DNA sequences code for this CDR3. CDR3 DNA, as far as it was read: TGTGCCAGCGGGAACCCTGACAGAAGTCAAAACACCTTGTAC. Translated, it gives CASGNPDRSQNTLY. The full CDR3 reads CASGNPDRSQNTLYF. The chain links TRBV13-2 to TRBJ2-4; D might be TRBD1 (5 bases). The CDR3 end falls 1 residue outside the read, so it is completed with the germline J gene. This CDR3 spans 15 amino acids. Trimming pared 5 bases from V and 0 bases from J, leaving 13 bases between. The germline gives CDR1 NNHNN, CDR2 SYGAGS (reference sequence).

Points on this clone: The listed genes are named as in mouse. The sequenced CDR3 bases are TGTGCCTGGAGTCTACCGGGACAGGGGGCTTTCTCCGACTACACC. Amino acid sequence: CAWSLPGQGAFSDYT. The whole CDR3 protein is CAWSLPGQGAFSDYTF. This sequence joins TRBV31 and TRBJ1-2; TRBD1 agrees at 12 bases. The sequenced fragment ends 1 residue before the CDR3 boundary, so the rest is inferred from the germline J gene. Germline V gene sequence: CDR1 GKSSPN, CDR2 SITVG. This CDR3 is 16 amino acids long. The trim removed 0 bases at V and 4 bases at J, leaving 6 bases unmatched. Combining the CDR3 with reference TRBV31 and TRBJ1-2 gives the whole variable domain AQTIHQWPVAEIKAVGSPLSLGCTIKGKSSPNLYWYWQATGGTLQQLFYSITVGQVESVVQLNLSASRPKDDQFILSTEKLLLSHSGFYLCAWSLPGQGAFSDYTFGSGTRLLVI.

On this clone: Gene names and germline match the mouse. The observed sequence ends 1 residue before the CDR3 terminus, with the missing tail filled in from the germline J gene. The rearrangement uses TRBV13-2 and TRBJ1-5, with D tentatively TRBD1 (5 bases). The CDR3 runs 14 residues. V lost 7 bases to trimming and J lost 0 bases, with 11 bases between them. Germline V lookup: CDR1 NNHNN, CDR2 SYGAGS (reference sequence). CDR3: CASQDSYNNQAPLF. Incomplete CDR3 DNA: TGTGCCAGCCAAGACAGTTATAACAACCAGGCTCCGCTT.

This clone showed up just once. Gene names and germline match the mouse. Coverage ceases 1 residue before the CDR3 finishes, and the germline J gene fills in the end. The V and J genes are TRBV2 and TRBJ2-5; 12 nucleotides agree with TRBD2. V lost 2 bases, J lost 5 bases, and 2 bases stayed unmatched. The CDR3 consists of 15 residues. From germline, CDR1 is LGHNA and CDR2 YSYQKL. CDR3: CASSQRDWGVDTQYF. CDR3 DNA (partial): TGTGCCAGCAGCCAAAGGGACTGGGGGGTAGACACCCAGTAC.

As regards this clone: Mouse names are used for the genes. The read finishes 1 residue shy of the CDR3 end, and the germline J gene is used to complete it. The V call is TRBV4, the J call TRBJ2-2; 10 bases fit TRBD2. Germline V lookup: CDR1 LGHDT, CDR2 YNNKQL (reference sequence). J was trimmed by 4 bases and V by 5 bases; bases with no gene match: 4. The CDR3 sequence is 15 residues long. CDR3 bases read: TGTGCCAGCAGCAACCGACTGGGGGGCACCGGGCAGCTCTAC. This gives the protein CASSNRLGGTGQLY. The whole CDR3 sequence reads CASSNRLGGTGQLYF. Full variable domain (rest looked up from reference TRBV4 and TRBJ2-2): ETAVFQTPNYHVTQVGNEVSFNCKQTLGHDTMYWYKQDSKKLLKIMFSYNNKQLIVNETVPRRFSPQSSDKAHLNLRIKSVEPEDSAVYLCASSNRLGGTGQLYFGEGSKLTVL.

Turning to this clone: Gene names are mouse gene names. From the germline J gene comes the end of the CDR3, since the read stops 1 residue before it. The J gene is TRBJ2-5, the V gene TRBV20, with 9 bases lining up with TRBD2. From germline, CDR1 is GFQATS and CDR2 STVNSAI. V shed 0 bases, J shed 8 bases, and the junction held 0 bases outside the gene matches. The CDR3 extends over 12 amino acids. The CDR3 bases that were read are TGTGGTGCTAGGGACTGGGGGGGCACCCAGTAC. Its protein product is CGARDWGGTQY. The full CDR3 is CGARDWGGTQYF. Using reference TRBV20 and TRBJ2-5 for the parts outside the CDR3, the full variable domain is GALVYQYPRRTICKSGTSMRMECQAVGFQATSVAWYRQSPQKTFELIALSTVNSAIKYEQNFTQEKFPISHPNLSFSSMTVLNAYLEDRGLYLCGARDWGGTQYFGPGTRLLVL.

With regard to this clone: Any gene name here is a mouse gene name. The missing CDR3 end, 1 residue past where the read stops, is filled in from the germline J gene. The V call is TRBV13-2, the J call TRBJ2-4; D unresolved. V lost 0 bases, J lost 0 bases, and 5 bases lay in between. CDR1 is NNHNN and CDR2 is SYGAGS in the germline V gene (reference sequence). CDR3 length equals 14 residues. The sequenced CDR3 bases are TGTGCCAGCGGTGATGCGACTAGTCAAAACACCTTGTAC. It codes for CASGDATSQNTLY. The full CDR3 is CASGDATSQNTLYF.

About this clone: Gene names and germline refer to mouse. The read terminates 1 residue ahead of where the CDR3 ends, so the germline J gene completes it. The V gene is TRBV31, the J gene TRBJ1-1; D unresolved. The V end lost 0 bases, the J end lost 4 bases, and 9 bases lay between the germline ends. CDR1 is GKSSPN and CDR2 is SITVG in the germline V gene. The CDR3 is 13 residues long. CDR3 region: CAWSLRGSTEVFF. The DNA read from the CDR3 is TGTGCCTGGAGTCTACGGGGAAGCACAGAAGTCTTC.

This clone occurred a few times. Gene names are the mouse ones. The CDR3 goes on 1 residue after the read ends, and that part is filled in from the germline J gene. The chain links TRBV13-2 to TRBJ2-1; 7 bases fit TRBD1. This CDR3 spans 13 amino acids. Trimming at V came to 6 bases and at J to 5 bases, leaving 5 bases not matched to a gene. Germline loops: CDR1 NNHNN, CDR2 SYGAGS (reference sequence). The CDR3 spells CASEQGRHAEQFF. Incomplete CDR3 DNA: TGTGCCAGCGAACAGGGGAGGCATGCTGAGCAGTTC.

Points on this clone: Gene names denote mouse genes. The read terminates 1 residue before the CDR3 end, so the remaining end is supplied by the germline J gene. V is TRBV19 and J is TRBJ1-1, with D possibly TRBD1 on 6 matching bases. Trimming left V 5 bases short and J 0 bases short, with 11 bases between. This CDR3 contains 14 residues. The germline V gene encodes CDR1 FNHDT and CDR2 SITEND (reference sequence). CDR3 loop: CASSRQAANTEVFF. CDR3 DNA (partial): TGTGCCAGCAGCAGACAGGCTGCAAACACAGAAGTCTTC.

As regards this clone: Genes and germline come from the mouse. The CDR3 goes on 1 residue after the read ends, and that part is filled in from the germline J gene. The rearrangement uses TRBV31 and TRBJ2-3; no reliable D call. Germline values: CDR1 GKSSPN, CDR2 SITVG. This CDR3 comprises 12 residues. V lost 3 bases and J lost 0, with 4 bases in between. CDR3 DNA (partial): TGTGCCTGGAGGACTAGTGCAGAAACGCTGTAT. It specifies CAWRTSAETLY. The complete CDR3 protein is CAWRTSAETLYF.

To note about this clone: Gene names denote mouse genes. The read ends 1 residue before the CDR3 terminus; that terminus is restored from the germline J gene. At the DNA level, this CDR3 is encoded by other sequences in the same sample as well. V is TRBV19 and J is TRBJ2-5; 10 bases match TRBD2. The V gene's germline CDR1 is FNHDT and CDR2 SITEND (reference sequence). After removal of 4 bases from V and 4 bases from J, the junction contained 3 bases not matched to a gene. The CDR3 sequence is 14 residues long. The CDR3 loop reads CASSRDWGEDTQYF. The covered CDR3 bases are TGTGCCAGCAGTCGGGACTGGGGTGAAGACACCCAGTAC.

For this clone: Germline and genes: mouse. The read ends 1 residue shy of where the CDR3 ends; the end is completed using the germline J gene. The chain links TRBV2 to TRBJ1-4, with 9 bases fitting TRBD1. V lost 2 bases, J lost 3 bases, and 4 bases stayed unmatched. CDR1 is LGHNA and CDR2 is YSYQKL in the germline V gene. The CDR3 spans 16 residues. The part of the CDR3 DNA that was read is TGTGCCAGCAGCCAAACAGGGGGCGCCGCCAACGAAAGATTATTT. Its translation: CASSQTGGAANERLF. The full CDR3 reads CASSQTGGAANERLFF.

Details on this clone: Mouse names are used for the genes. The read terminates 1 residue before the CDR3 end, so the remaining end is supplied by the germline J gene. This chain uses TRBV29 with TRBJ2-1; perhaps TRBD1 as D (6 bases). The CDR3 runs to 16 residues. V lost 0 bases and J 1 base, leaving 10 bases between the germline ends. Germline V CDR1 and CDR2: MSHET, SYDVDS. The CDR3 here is CASSLSGDKNYAEQFF. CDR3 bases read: TGTGCTAGCAGTTTATCTGGGGACAAAAACTATGCTGAGCAGTTC.

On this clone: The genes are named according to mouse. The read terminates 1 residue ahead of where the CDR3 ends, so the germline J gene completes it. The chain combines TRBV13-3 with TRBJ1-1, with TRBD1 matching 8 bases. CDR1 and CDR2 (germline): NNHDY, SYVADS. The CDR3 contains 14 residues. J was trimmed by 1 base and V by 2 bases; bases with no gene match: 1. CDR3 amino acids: CASSEDRGNTEVFF. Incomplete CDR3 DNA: TGTGCCAGCAGTGAAGACAGGGGGAACACAGAAGTCTTC.

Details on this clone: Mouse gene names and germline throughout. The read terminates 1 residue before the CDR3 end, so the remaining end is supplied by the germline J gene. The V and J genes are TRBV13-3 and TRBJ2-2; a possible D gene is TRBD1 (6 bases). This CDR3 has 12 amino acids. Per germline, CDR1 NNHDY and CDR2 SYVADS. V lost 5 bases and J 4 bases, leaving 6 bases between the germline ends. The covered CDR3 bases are TGTGCCAGCAGCAGGGGCACCGGGCAGCTCTAC. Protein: CASSRGTGQLY. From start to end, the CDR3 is CASSRGTGQLYF.

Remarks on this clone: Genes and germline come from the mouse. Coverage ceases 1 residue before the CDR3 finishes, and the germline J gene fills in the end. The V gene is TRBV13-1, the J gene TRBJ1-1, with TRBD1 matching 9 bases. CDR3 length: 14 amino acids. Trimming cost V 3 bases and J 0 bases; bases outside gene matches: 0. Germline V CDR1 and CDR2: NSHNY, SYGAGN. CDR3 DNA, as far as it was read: TGTGCCAGCAGTGGACAGGGGGCAAACACAGAAGTCTTC. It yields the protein CASSGQGANTEVF. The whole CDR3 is CASSGQGANTEVFF.

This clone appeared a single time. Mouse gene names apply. CDR3 protein: CASSDRDTEVFF. Incomplete CDR3 DNA: TGTGCCAGCAGTGATCGGGACACAGAAGTCTTC. V is TRBV13-1 and J is TRBJ1-1; D is ambiguous. From the germline J gene comes the end of the CDR3, since the read stops 1 residue before it. The CDR3 sequence is 12 residues long. V lost 1 base, J lost 3 bases, and 4 bases lay in between. Germline CDR1 reads NSHNY; CDR2 reads SYGAGN.

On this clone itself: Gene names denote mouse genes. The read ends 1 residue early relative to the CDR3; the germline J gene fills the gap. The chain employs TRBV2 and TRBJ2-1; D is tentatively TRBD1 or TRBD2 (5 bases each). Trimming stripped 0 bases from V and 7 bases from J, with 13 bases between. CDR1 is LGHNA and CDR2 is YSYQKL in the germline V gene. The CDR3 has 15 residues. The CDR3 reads CASSQDGGALAEQFF. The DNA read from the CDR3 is TGTGCCAGCAGCCAAGATGGAGGGGCTTTGGCTGAGCAGTTC.

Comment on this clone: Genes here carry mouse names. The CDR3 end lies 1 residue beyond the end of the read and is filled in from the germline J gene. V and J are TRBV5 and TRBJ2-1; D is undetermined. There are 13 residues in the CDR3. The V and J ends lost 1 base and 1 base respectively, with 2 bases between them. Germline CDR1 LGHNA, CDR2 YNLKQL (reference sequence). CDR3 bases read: TGTGCCAGCAGCCAAGGCAACTATGCTGAGCAGTTC. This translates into CASSQGNYAEQF. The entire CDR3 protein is CASSQGNYAEQFF.

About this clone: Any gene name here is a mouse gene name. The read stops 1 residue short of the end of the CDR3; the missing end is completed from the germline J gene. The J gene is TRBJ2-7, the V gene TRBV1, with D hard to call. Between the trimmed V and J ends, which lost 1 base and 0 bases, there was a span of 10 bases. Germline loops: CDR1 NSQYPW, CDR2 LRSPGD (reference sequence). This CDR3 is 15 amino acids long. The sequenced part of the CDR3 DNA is TGCACCTGCAGTGCAGTCACCTCCAACTCCTATGAACAGTAC. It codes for CTCSAVTSNSYEQY. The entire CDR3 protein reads CTCSAVTSNSYEQYF.